A single sample gave rise to the 20 T cell receptor beta chains below, sequenced in a study of circulating CD8 cells and anti-PD-1 response in melanoma. From live CD3+CD8+TCRalphabeta+ cells, four PD-1 and/or TIGIT subsets were sorted. Using about 15 ng of total RNA, TCR libraries were made with the QIAseq Immune Repertoire TCR panel. Using its own MiXCR run on the reads, TCRdb lists one record per CDR3 protein. The table lists about 1,100 distinct CDR3 sequences, approximately 8% of them singletons. This specimen consisted of CD8+ T cells from PBMCs, obtained at baseline or after one month of anti-PD-1 therapy (not recorded which). All receptors come from a human donor with melanoma.

By proportion, this clonotype is large (0.1 to 1%). This chain uses TRBV28 with TRBJ2-7, with D unresolved. Trimming removed 6 bases at V and 3 bases at J, with 12 bases between. Germline CDR1 reads MDHEN; CDR2 reads SYDVKM. The CDR3 contains 13 residues. CDR3 sequence reads: CASRGSFVYEQYF. The CDR3 DNA is TGTGCCAGCAGAGGTTCGTTCGTCTACGAGCAGTACTTC. Based on the CDR3 plus reference TRBV28 and TRBJ2-7, the full variable domain is DVKVTQSSRYLVKRTGEKVFLECVQDMDHENMFWYRQDPGLGLRLIYFSYDVKMKEKGDIPEGYSVSREKKERFSLILESASTNQTSMYLCASRGSFVYEQYFGPGTRLTVT.

This clonotype counts as large (0.1 to 1%). V gene TRBV2 combines with J gene TRBJ1-2; a weak D match, TRBD1 (6 bases). Trimming removed 2 bases at V and 5 bases at J, with 15 bases between. CDR3 length: 15 residues. Germline CDR1 is SNHLY and CDR2 is FYNNEI. The CDR3 region is CASSERPGVGYGYTF. The DNA for the CDR3 is TGTGCCAGCAGTGAACGTCCAGGGGTAGGGTATGGCTACACCTTC.

This clonotype is categorized as medium-sized. V and J are TRBV29-1 and TRBJ1-1; D is undetermined. This CDR3 has 12 amino acids. Germline assignment: CDR1 SQVTM and CDR2 ANQGSEA. Trimming removed 4 bases from V and 0 bases from J, with 6 bases in between. The CDR3 DNA is TGCAGCGTTGCTGCCATGAACACTGAAGCTTTCTTT. As protein: CSVAAMNTEAFF.

This clonotype is large in the sample. The chain uses TRBV2 and TRBJ2-5; D may be TRBD2 (6 bases). The germline V and J ends were trimmed by 7 bases and 5 bases, with 17 bases remaining between them. From germline, CDR1 is SNHLY and CDR2 FYNNEI. The CDR3 is made up of 14 amino acids. CDR3 nucleotide sequence: TGTGCCAGCAACGGCAGGGAGGAATGGGAGACCCAGTACTTC. This gives the protein CASNGREEWETQYF. Full variable domain (rest looked up from reference TRBV2 and TRBJ2-5): EPEVTQTPSHQVTQMGQEVILRCVPISNHLYFYWYRQILGQKVEFLVSFYNNEISEKSEIFDDQFSVERPDGSNFTLKIRSTKLEDSAMYFCASNGREEWETQYFGPGTRLLVL.

By proportion, this clonotype is large. V gene TRBV25-1 combines with J gene TRBJ2-7, with unresolved D. Germline V lookup: CDR1 MGHDK, CDR2 SYGVNS. This CDR3 region has 12 residues. The V end lost 2 bases, the J end lost 5 bases, and 7 bases lay between the germline ends. This CDR3 is CASSEEVNEQYF. CDR3 in DNA: TGTGCCAGCAGTGAAGAAGTTAACGAGCAGTACTTC.

This clonotype ranks as medium-sized (0.01 to 0.1%). The chain employs TRBV25-1 and TRBJ1-1; no definite D call. The germline CDR1 and CDR2 sequences are MGHDK and SYGVNS. Trimming took off 2 bases at V and 5 bases at J, with 6 bases between the two ends. The CDR3 spans 12 residues. The CDR3 DNA reads TGTGCCAGCAGTGAAGAGTTGACTGAAGCTTTCTTT. Translated: CASSEELTEAFF.

This clonotype was counted once. A much larger clone differs from this one at a single base, so this may be a read error. The gene calls are TRBV5-1 and TRBJ1-4; D is ambiguous. The CDR3 has 14 residues. Germline values: CDR1 SGHRS, CDR2 YFSETQ. V dropped 3 bases and J dropped 2 bases, with 8 bases sitting between them. The CDR3 DNA is TGCGCCAGCAGCTGGATAGGGACTAATGAAAAACTGTTTTTT. Translating it yields CASSWIGTNEKLFF. The full variable domain, rest sourced from reference TRBV5-1 and TRBJ1-4, is KAGVTQTPRYLIKTRGQQVTLSCSPISGHRSVSWYQQTPGQGLQFLFEYFSETQRNKGNFPGRFSGRQFSNSRSEMNVSTLELGDSALYLCASSWIGTNEKLFFGSGTQLSVL.

In this sample, this clonotype is large. The chain has TRBV14 and TRBJ2-7, with a possible D match to TRBD2 (5 bases). The V and J ends lost 4 bases and 2 bases respectively, with 6 bases between them. CDR3 length equals 12 residues. Germline CDR1 reads SGHDN; CDR2 reads FVKESK. CDR3 DNA sequence: TGTGCCAGCAGCCCCGGGACCTACGAGCAGTACTTC. Protein: CASSPGTYEQYF.

Relative to its sample, this clonotype is medium-sized. The rearrangement links TRBV7-9 to TRBJ2-7; 10 nucleotides match TRBD2. Germline V gene data show CDR1 as SEHNR and CDR2 as FQNEAQ (reference sequence). CDR3 length: 15 residues. V lost 5 bases and J lost 5; bases outside the gene matches: 9. The chain's CDR3 is CASSPVSGGVDEQYF. CDR3 DNA sequence: TGTGCCAGCAGCCCGGTGAGCGGGGGGGTGGACGAGCAGTACTTC. Supplemented by reference TRBV7-9 and TRBJ2-7, the full variable domain reads DTGVSQNPRHKITKRGQNVTFRCDPISEHNRLYWYRQTLGQGPEFLTYFQNEAQLEKSRLLSDRFSAERPKGSFSTLEIQRTEQGDSAMYLCASSPVSGGVDEQYFGPGTRLTVT.

This clonotype is termed medium-sized (0.01 to 0.1%). This chain joins TRBV7-2 and TRBJ2-7, with TRBD2 as a possible D gene (6 bases). The length of the CDR3 is 17 residues. V gave up 2 bases and J gave up 0 bases, with 17 bases separating them. The germline gives CDR1 SGHTA, CDR2 FQGNSA. DNA for the CDR3: TGTGCCAGCAGCTTATTTGTAGGCGCCGGGAGCTCCTACGAGCAGTACTTC. This gives the protein CASSLFVGAGSSYEQYF.

This clonotype is labeled medium-sized. The J gene is TRBJ2-3, the V gene TRBV30; no clear D gene. Germline V gene sequence: CDR1 GTSNPN, CDR2 SVGIG (reference sequence). This CDR3 is 12 amino acids long. Trimming took off 0 bases at V and 0 bases at J, with 1 base between the two ends. CDR3 nucleotide sequence: TGTGCCTGGAGTGTCAGCACAGATACGCAGTATTTT. This translates into CAWSVSTDTQYF.

By share, this clonotype ranks as large. This rearrangement joins TRBV28 to TRBJ2-7; 7 bases align to TRBD1. The CDR3 contains 18 residues. V shed 4 bases, J shed 1 base, and the junction held 16 bases outside the gene matches. Germline loops: CDR1 MDHEN, CDR2 SYDVKM. CDR3 nucleotide sequence: TGTGCCAGCAGTTCCCTCGAAGGAGTGACAGGGTATTCCTACGAGCAGTACTTC. Translated: CASSSLEGVTGYSYEQYF.

This clonotype is large within its sample. The chain combines TRBV2 with TRBJ2-3, with 11 bases lining up with TRBD2. The CDR3 covers 16 residues. The V and J ends lost 4 bases and 2 bases, in that order; junction bases with no gene match: 5. The V gene's germline CDR1 is SNHLY and CDR2 FYNNEI. CDR3 loop: CASSVASGGTTDTQYF. The CDR3 bases are TGTGCCAGCAGTGTTGCTAGCGGGGGGACCACAGATACGCAGTATTTT.

As DNA, the CDR3 is TGTGCCACCATACCCGGGACAGGGACGACCGGGGAGCTGTTTTTT. Encoded protein: CATIPGTGTTGELFF. The V call is TRBV19, the J call TRBJ2-2, with 9 nucleotides matching TRBD1. From germline, CDR1 is LNHDA and CDR2 SQIVND (reference sequence). Losses at the gene ends were 10 bases for V and 5 bases for J; bases not matched to a gene: 11. This CDR3 has 15 amino acids. Full variable domain (missing parts from reference TRBV19 and TRBJ2-2): DGGITQSPKYLFRKEGQNVTLSCEQNLNHDAMYWYRQDPGQGLRLIYYSQIVNDFQKGDIAEGYSVSREKKESFPLTVTSAQKNPTAFYLCATIPGTGTTGELFFGEGSRLTVL.

In this sample, this clonotype is medium-sized. The rearrangement joins TRBV19 to TRBJ2-7; 9 nucleotides agree with TRBD1. V was pared by 9 bases and J by 4 bases, with 10 bases of the junction left unmatched. Germline V gene lookup returns CDR1 LNHDA and CDR2 SQIVND (reference sequence). The CDR3 has 14 residues. This CDR3 reads CASQITGGIYEQYF. In DNA, the CDR3 is TGTGCCAGCCAAATAACAGGGGGCATATACGAGCAGTACTTC.

By sample share, this clonotype is medium-sized (0.01 to 0.1%). The rearrangement uses TRBV20-1 and TRBJ2-7; perhaps D is TRBD1 or TRBD2 (5 bases each). CDR1 and CDR2 from the germline V gene are DFQATT and SNEGSKA (reference sequence). This CDR3 has 12 amino acids. V gave up 6 bases and J gave up 3 bases, with 12 bases separating them. The CDR3 sequence: CSARDGDYEQYF. CDR3 DNA sequence: TGCAGTGCCCGGGACGGGGACTACGAGCAGTACTTC.

In this sample, this clonotype turned up once. As the CDR3 is not closed by the conserved phenylalanine or tryptophan, this likely results from a read error. The V and J genes are TRBV27 and TRBJ2-1; no definite D call. With 4 bases removed from V and 5 bases from J, the gap between germline ends came to 6 bases. From germline, CDR1 is MNHEY and CDR2 SMNVEV (reference sequence). The CDR3 sequence is 12 residues long. The CDR3 region has the DNA TGTGCCAGCAGTTCCACAGACAATGAGCAGTTCCCC. Translation gives CASSSTDNEQFP.

This clonotype is labeled medium-sized. The V call is TRBV19, the J call TRBJ1-5; maybe TRBD1 (5 bases). The CDR3 runs 10 residues. CDR1 is LNHDA and CDR2 is SQIVND in the germline V gene (reference sequence). Trimming shortened V by 8 bases and J by 7 bases, and 6 bases separated the two germline ends. CDR3 protein: CASGGQPQHF. Written as DNA, the CDR3 is TGTGCCAGTGGGGGGCAGCCCCAGCATTTT.

This clonotype is deemed medium-sized. The chain uses TRBV5-4 and TRBJ1-6; TRBD1 might be the D (6 bases). The CDR3 is 14 amino acids. Germline CDR1 and CDR2: SGHNT and YYREEE (reference sequence). Trimming left V 1 base short and J 8 bases short, with 10 bases between. The CDR3 region is CASSLQGPYSPLHF. The CDR3 DNA reads as TGTGCCAGCAGCTTGCAGGGGCCATATTCACCCCTCCACTTT.

Judged by abundance, this clonotype is medium-sized. The chain employs TRBV19 and TRBJ2-1; 9 bases line up with TRBD2. The trim removed 3 bases at V and 8 bases at J, leaving 8 bases unmatched. The germline gives CDR1 LNHDA, CDR2 SQIVND (reference sequence). CDR3 size: 15 residues. CDR3 sequence reads: CASSIGLAGSHEQFF. The CDR3 bases are TGTGCCAGTAGTATCGGTCTAGCGGGGTCCCATGAGCAGTTCTTC.